The clone carrying this T cell receptor (beta chain) showed up just a few times. The table came from immunoSEQ multiplex PCR; TCRdb's copy has only in-frame clones and leaves some out. The profile shows over 150,000 clones, roughly 88% of them singletons. The V end was cut by 0 bases, the J end by 7 bases, with 25 bases between. In germline, CDR1 is SGHRS, CDR2 YFSETQ. The CDR3 spans 18 residues. The entry originates in a study of blood T cell repertoires in COVID-19. The sequenced sample consisted of peripheral blood. The receptor was derived from a man between 60 and 75 years old with COVID-19, enrolled during active disease. The chain has TRBV5-1 and TRBJ1-1; possibly TRBD1 for D (6 bases). CDR3 sequence: CASSLEGSGLQGSFEAFF. The CDR3 nucleotides read TGCGCCAGCAGCTTGGAGGGATCCGGACTGCAGGGGTCTTTTGAAGCTTTCTTT.